The 18 T cell receptor beta chains presented below share a single source sample, sequenced in a study of early T cells in non-severe SARS-CoV-2 infection. From the 5' RACE reads, TCRdb called clonotypes with MiXCR, one entry per CDR3 protein. Of 35,000 to 40,000 distinct CDR3 sequences listed, roughly 5.9% are singletons. Sequencing was carried out using whole blood. The source of these receptors is an adult who was a healthcare worker with PCR-confirmed SARS-CoV-2 infection or an uninfected control (not recorded which).

This clonotype came up a few times. The chain joins TRBV7-9 to TRBJ1-1; D ambiguous. V lost 5 bases and J lost 4, with 14 bases in between. The CDR3 covers 14 residues. Germline loops: CDR1 SEHNR, CDR2 FQNEAQ (reference sequence). In DNA form, the CDR3 reads TGTGCCAGCAGCCGAAGCGCCTTGCCCACTGAAGCTTTCTTT. It encodes CASSRSALPTEAFF.

The genes are TRBV7-9 and TRBJ2-2; TRBD2 matches at 7 bases. This CDR3 contains 16 residues. V shed 5 bases and J 2 bases; nucleotides not matched to a gene: 8. Germline V CDR1 and CDR2: SEHNR, FQNEAQ (reference sequence). The CDR3 sequence is CASSAAGRANTGELFF. CDR3 nucleotide sequence: TGTGCCAGCAGCGCAGCGGGGAGAGCTAACACCGGGGAGCTGTTTTTT.

The chain uses TRBV30 and TRBJ1-1; D is uncertain. Trimming pared 0 bases from V and 1 base from J, leaving 6 bases between. This CDR3 spans 13 amino acids. The germline V gene has CDR1 GTSNPN and CDR2 SVGIG (reference sequence). The CDR3 here is CAWSVWANTEAFF. The DNA for the CDR3 is TGTGCCTGGAGTGTGTGGGCGAACACTGAAGCTTTCTTT.

In its sample, this clonotype was seen a few times. The chain links TRBV28 to TRBJ2-7; weak D call: TRBD2 (6 bases). Trimming removed 3 bases from V and 0 bases from J, with 12 bases in between. The CDR3 runs to 15 residues. CDR1 and CDR2 from the germline V gene are MDHEN and SYDVKM. The CDR3 region is CASSLGGASSYEQYF. The CDR3 nucleotides read TGTGCCAGCAGTTTGGGCGGGGCGAGCTCCTACGAGCAGTACTTC. Filled out from reference TRBV28 and TRBJ2-7, the complete variable domain reads DVKVTQSSRYLVKRTGEKVFLECVQDMDHENMFWYRQDPGLGLRLIYFSYDVKMKEKGDIPEGYSVSREKKERFSLILESASTNQTSMYLCASSLGGASSYEQYFGPGTRLTVT.

This chain's CDR3 is CASSLGVAGETQYF. DNA for the CDR3: TGTGCCAGCAGCTTAGGGGTAGCGGGAGAGACCCAGTACTTC. This rearrangement joins TRBV7-3 to TRBJ2-5; 7 bases are shared with TRBD2. This CDR3 is built from 14 residues. J was trimmed by 4 bases and V by 2 bases; bases with no gene match: 4. Germline CDR1 SGHTA, CDR2 FQGTGA.

The chain is built from TRBV7-8 and TRBJ2-1; no clear D. The V end was cut by 2 bases, the J end by 6 bases, with 11 bases between. This CDR3 has 14 residues. Germline CDR1 and CDR2: SGHVS and FQNEAQ. CDR3 loop: CASSLRRVPNEQFF. CDR3 in DNA: TGTGCCAGCAGCTTAAGAAGGGTTCCCAATGAGCAGTTCTTC. The complete variable domain, with remaining parts taken from reference TRBV7-8 and TRBJ2-1, reads GAGVSQSPRYKVAKRGQDVALRCDPISGHVSLFWYQQALGQGPEFLTYFQNEAQLDKSGLPSDRFFAERPEGSVSTLKIQRTQQEDSAVYLCASSLRRVPNEQFFGPGTRLTVL.

This clonotype was seen a handful of times. The chain employs TRBV20-1 and TRBJ1-1; 7 bases align to TRBD1. The ends lost 0 bases at V and 1 base at J; junction bases unmatched: 5. CDR3 length equals 15 residues. Germline-derived CDR1 and CDR2 are DFQATT and SNEGSKA (reference sequence). The CDR3 DNA is TGCAGTGCTAGAGACCAGGGACAGCGGAACACTGAAGCTTTCTTT. Its protein is CSARDQGQRNTEAFF.

This clonotype was picked up a small number of times. The chain carries TRBV11-2 and TRBJ2-3; possibly TRBD2 for D (5 bases). The germline V and J ends were trimmed by 4 bases and 0 bases, with 8 bases remaining between them. This CDR3 has 14 amino acids. CDR1 and CDR2 from the germline V gene are SGHAT and FQNNGV. CDR3 region: CASSSTSSTDTQYF. In DNA form, the CDR3 reads TGTGCCAGCAGCTCAACTAGTAGCACAGATACGCAGTATTTT.

This clonotype was observed a few times. The chain joins TRBV4-2 to TRBJ1-2, with D unclear. With 3 bases removed from V and 4 bases from J, the gap between germline ends came to 9 bases. The CDR3 length is 13 residues. Germline CDR1 is LGHNA and CDR2 is YNFKEQ. The CDR3 coding sequence is TGTGCCAGCAGCCAGGAACCCATCTATGGCTACACCTTC. This translates into CASSQEPIYGYTF.

This clonotype was counted many times. This chain connects TRBV11-2 to TRBJ1-6; possibly TRBD1 for D (6 bases). CDR1 and CDR2 (germline): SGHAT, FQNNGV. The CDR3 consists of 14 residues. V was cut by 3 bases and J by 10 bases, with 13 bases left in between. The CDR3 protein is CASSFSQGDSPLHF. In nucleotides, the CDR3 is TGTGCCAGCAGCTTCTCACAGGGTGACTCACCCCTCCACTTT.

This clonotype was found many times. The CDR3 DNA reads as TGTGCCAGCAGCCAGTTGATCAACTACAATGAGCAGTTCTTC. It translates to CASSQLINYNEQFF. This chain uses TRBV3-1 with TRBJ2-1; D remains unclear. Germline assignment: CDR1 LGHDT and CDR2 YNNKEL (reference sequence). This CDR3 is built from 14 residues. V was pared by 3 bases and J by 3 bases, with 9 bases between.

V and J are TRBV11-2 and TRBJ2-1, with 9 bases lining up with TRBD2. Germline CDR1 reads SGHAT; CDR2 reads FQNNGV. V was pared by 4 bases and J by 5 bases, with 9 bases of the junction left unmatched. The CDR3 covers 16 residues. Here the CDR3 DNA reads TGTGCCAGCAGCTCCAGGGGGACTAGCAGGGACAATGAGCAGTTCTTC. It encodes CASSSRGTSRDNEQFF.

This chain connects TRBV5-6 to TRBJ1-2; D is undetermined. Germline V gene lookup returns CDR1 SGHDT and CDR2 YYEEEE. Trimming removed 0 bases at V and 8 bases at J, with 20 bases between. CDR3 length: 16 amino acids. For the CDR3, the DNA is TGTGCCAGCAGCTTGGGGCCTCTCTTTTACTCCAGGGGCTACACCTTC. It encodes CASSLGPLFYSRGYTF.

Ten or more counts support this clonotype. The chain links TRBV5-1 to TRBJ2-2; maybe TRBD1 (5 bases). The CDR3 contains 14 residues. The germline V gene encodes CDR1 SGHRS and CDR2 YFSETQ. Trimming left V 5 bases short and J 0 bases short, with 8 bases between. DNA for the CDR3: TGCGCCAGCAGGGGGCTAACGAACACCGGGGAGCTGTTTTTT. Its translation is CASRGLTNTGELFF.

This clonotype has just a few counts. The chain uses TRBV24-1 and TRBJ2-1; D is unclear. CDR3 size: 12 residues. V gave up 4 bases and J gave up 10 bases, with 10 bases separating them. The germline V gene has CDR1 KGHDR and CDR2 SFDVKD. The CDR3 loop is CATSETDVEQFF. As DNA, the CDR3 is TGTGCCACCAGTGAAACAGACGTAGAGCAGTTCTTC.

This clonotype was observed at least ten times. The chain has TRBV2 and TRBJ2-3; either TRBD1 or TRBD2 may fit D (5 bases each). Deletions cut 5 bases from V and 1 base from J, with 10 bases between. Per the germline V gene, CDR1 is SNHLY and CDR2 is FYNNEI. There are 14 residues in the CDR3. Written as DNA, the CDR3 is TGTGCCAGCAGTCGGGACGGAGGCACAGATACGCAGTATTTT. Its translation: CASSRDGGTDTQYF.

This clonotype turned up a few times. The gene calls are TRBV6-1 and TRBJ2-4, with a tentative D call TRBD1 (6 bases). The CDR3 is 13 residues long. CDR1 is MNHNS and CDR2 is SASEGT in the germline V gene. Trimming took off 4 bases at V and 7 bases at J, with 11 bases between the two ends. Here the CDR3 reads CASSGNTGNIQYF. The CDR3 DNA reads as TGTGCCAGCAGTGGAAACACAGGGAACATTCAGTACTTC.

This clonotype was seen ten or more times. The chain couples TRBV24-1 to TRBJ2-1, with TRBD2 identical over 9 bases. The length of the CDR3 is 18 residues. CDR1 and CDR2 from the germline V gene are KGHDR and SFDVKD. The ends lost 4 bases at V and 6 bases at J; junction bases unmatched: 15. The CDR3 sequence: CATSEVLAGRGDLNEQFF. As DNA, the CDR3 is TGTGCCACCAGTGAGGTTCTAGCGGGACGTGGAGATCTCAATGAGCAGTTCTTC.